This T cell receptor (beta chain) stems from a study of OX40 agonist ivuxolimab in advanced cancers. Libraries were prepared by immunoSEQ multiplex PCR; TCRdb keeps only in-frame clonotypes and omits some of them. Of roughly 100,000 clones in the sample, around 90% were seen once. CDR3 length: 15 amino acids. Unmatched junction bases numbered 11, after V lost 6 bases and J lost 4 bases. From germline, CDR1 is MDHEN and CDR2 SYDVKM. Sequencing was performed on CD4+ or CD8+ T cells sorted from blood, taken in a trial of the OX40 agonist ivuxolimab. The source is an adult with an advanced solid tumor such as melanoma, head and neck, liver or kidney cancer. The rearrangement links TRBV28 to TRBJ2-5; 7 bases line up with TRBD1. The CDR3 spells CASRPLDRAGETQYF. DNA for the CDR3: TGTGCCAGCAGACCTCTCGACAGGGCAGGAGAGACCCAGTACTTC.